This T cell receptor beta chain was identified in a study of T cells in Graves' hyperthyroidism and ophthalmopathy (dated by TCRdb to between 2018 and 2021). Background for the entire study: Peripheral blood was sampled at the time of initial diagnosis, prior to any treatment. Following sampling, methimazole starting at 30 mg daily was given to hyperthyroidism patients, and high-dose intravenous methylprednisolone was given to ophthalmopathy patients. A discovery cohort of fewer than 110 patients, roughly 40 with Graves' ophthalmopathy and about 58 with stable Graves' hyperthyroidism, was used to find distinguishing TCR V-J signatures. For training and testing, the 95 to 100 patients in the discovery cohort were randomly divided in a 7:3 ratio. TCR Vbeta CDR3 sequencing of 130 to 150 peripheral blood samples (approximately 44 ophthalmopathy, over 70 hyperthyroidism and approximately 17 progressor patients) is reported in the paper. Prospective prediction of ophthalmopathy was tested in an independent validation cohort of fewer than 20 hyperthyroidism patients and 17 patients who later progressed to ophthalmopathy. In more than 5 Graves' hyperthyroidism patients, the study also compared T-cell repertoires from thyroid tissue with T-cell repertoires from blood. Broad study findings and their caveats: During validation, the model predicted progression to ophthalmopathy a median of approximately 7 months ahead of onset, with almost 71% sensitivity and about 75% specificity. A model built on a 13 V-J signature distinguished ophthalmopathy from stable hyperthyroidism, reaching roughly 88% sensitivity and about 81% specificity in cross-validation and 80%/75% in testing. Most expanded thyroid clonotypes (frequency above 0.001) were also detected in blood, suggesting blood repertoires may reflect thyroid immune responses. Sample size was not statistically predetermined, and blinding of investigators to group allocation was not performed.

TCR beta CDR3 regions were amplified from RNA transcripts. For the first round of RT-PCR on the TCR CDR3, the HTBI primer set was used together with the Qiagen OneStep RT-PCR kit. Libraries were constructed in a second round of multiplex PCR, after which size selection and purification were performed. The libraries were sequenced on an Illumina HiSeq2000 using paired-end 100 bp reads. Per the original workflow: SOAPnuke was used to process the raw data, removing reads that contained adapters or uncalled bases, had a mean Phred below 15, or lacked an exact match to the constant primer or identifier. COPE v1.2.5 was used to merge the high-quality paired reads, and each unique nucleotide sequence was defined as a clonotype. Clonotypes were aligned to IMGT TRBV, TRBD and TRBJ reference segments using MiTCR v1.1. The analysis included only V-J combinations with a frequency above 0.0001, which together covered more than 98% of the repertoires. A TCS score was defined as the ratio of F50 (clonal expansion) to E x V (chaos), with BLOSUM62-based TCRdist applied between CDR3 peptides within each V-J. Welch's t-statistics and random forest reduced roughly 540 V-J features to 13, which were used in a naive Bayes classifier (R e1071). Clones were called with MiXCR by TCRdb after fastp trimmed the public reads at Q25, and only in-frame beta chains were retained. CDR3 protein sequences are deduplicated, and each keeps its most common genes and DNA. The V and J calls and clone size come from TCRdb's table, not from the authors' own analysis. Within this sample are hundreds of thousands of distinct CDR3 sequences, with about 20% of them counted one time only. 49% of the sample is held by the ten biggest clonotypes.

From its cysteine to its phenylalanine, the CDR3 spans 15 amino acids. Only the CDR3 region is kept as DNA, spanning 45 bases read in frame from base 1. Germline trimming amounts to 5 bases on V and 0 bases on J, with 7 as the count of junction bases outside the gene matches. From the germline V gene (reference sequence), CDR1 is LNHDA and CDR2 is SQIVND. Ophthalmopathy patients had moderately to severely active disease, with a Clinical Activity Score of 3 or more, a NOSPECS grade of 4 or more, and a disease duration of less than 3 months. The study excluded patients with uncontrolled infections, other autoimmune diseases, pregnancy or lactation. Diagnoses were based on clinical symptoms, serum thyroxine and TRAb, thyroid ultrasound and orbital computed tomography. PBMCs were separated from around 9.1 ml of fresh peripheral blood using Ficoll-Paque density gradient centrifugation. Total RNA was extracted with Trizol reagent, and quality was checked on an Agilent 2100 Bioanalyzer.

Comment on this clonotype: There is no known antigen for this receptor. Per-base qualities were not stored, and no clone one base away is much larger.

The TCR originated in a woman aged 70 to 79 with Graves' ophthalmopathy. The rearrangement combines TRBV19 with TRBJ2-7; 7 of the junction bases match TRBD2. Source material: blood. The bases read TGTGCCAGTAGTTTCAGCGGGAAGAGCTCCTACGAGCAGTACTTC. This translates into CASSFSGKSSYEQYF.